What follows describes a single TCR beta chain. The antigen remains unidentified. Trimming cost V 4 bases and J 6 bases; bases outside gene matches: 8. Germline loops: CDR1 MGHRA, CDR2 YSYEKL. This CDR3 region has 15 residues. This sample is part of a study of cytomegalovirus exposure and HLA in healthy donors. Overall study: In a later analysis, it was reported that the 120 or so validation repertoires had been produced on the same platform as the 500 to 750 repertoires belonging to the first cohort.

Produced via immunoSEQ multiplex PCR; TCRdb's table is partial and in-frame only. The sample consists of approximately 190,000 clones, 70% to 85% of them appearing once. Whole-study findings and limits: Cytomegalovirus association was listed for about 160 TCR beta chains.

The specimen was PBMCs. The sequence was obtained from a woman aged 25-40 years in good health and CMV-seropositive. The chain links TRBV4-1 to TRBJ1-4; the match to TRBD1 covers 7 bases. CDR3 amino acids: CASSRGGTVDEKLFF. The CDR3 DNA sequence: TGCGCCAGCAGCCGAGGGGGGACAGTGGATGAAAAACTGTTTTTT.